What follows are 14 T cell receptor beta chains derived from one specimen sequenced in a study of human T cells and chemical hapten exposure. Sample time point: patch test 1, 2 weeks after DPC sensitization. Treatment described: therapeutic diphenylcyclopropenone sensitization with weekly scalp DPC. A single record per CDR3 protein comes from TCRdb applying MiXCR to the RACE reads. Among about 100,000 distinct CDR3 sequences listed, about 10% were seen once. The sample here was whole blood, taken in connection with sensitization to the hapten diphenylcyclopropenone (DPC). Every receptor here comes from a woman in her 40s with alopecia areata. Some clones in this sample may be carry-over from other donors' samples.

This clonotype was picked up a small number of times. The rearrangement links TRBV12-3 or TRBV12-4 to TRBJ1-6, with D uncertain. Trimming cost V 6 bases and J 0 bases, with 15 bases left between them. The CDR3 has 17 residues. CDR3 sequence reads: CASSRGRASSYNSPLHF. CDR3 DNA: TGTGCCAGCAGCAGAGGGAGGGCGAGCTCCTATAATTCACCCCTCCACTTT.

The rearrangement links TRBV10-3 to TRBJ1-4; no firm D call. Germline V gene data show CDR1 as ENHRY and CDR2 as SYGVKD. V lost 7 bases and J lost 6, with 6 bases in between. The CDR3 totals 11 residues. Here the CDR3 reads CAITGDEKLFF. The CDR3 DNA follows: TGTGCCATCACCGGGGATGAAAAACTGTTTTTT.

This clonotype has only a few counts. The chain combines TRBV10-3 with TRBJ1-6; D unclear. The germline V gene has CDR1 ENHRY and CDR2 SYGVKD. The germline V and J ends were trimmed by 3 bases and 9 bases, with 15 bases remaining between them. The CDR3 contains 15 residues. This CDR3 reads CAISEGPGGGSPLHF. The DNA for the CDR3 is TGTGCCATCAGTGAAGGTCCGGGAGGTGGTTCACCCCTCCACTTT.

This clonotype has a handful of counts. The chain is built from TRBV5-6 and TRBJ1-4; D possibly corresponds to TRBD1 (6 bases). CDR3 length: 15 residues. Per germline, CDR1 SGHDT and CDR2 YYEEEE. V was trimmed by 2 bases and J by 6 bases, leaving 14 bases between them. CDR3 coding DNA: TGTGCCAGCAGCTTAACTCCACAGGGTGATGAAAAACTGTTTTTT. It specifies CASSLTPQGDEKLFF.

The J gene is TRBJ1-4, the V gene TRBV30; TRBD1 matches 9 bases. J was trimmed by 7 bases and V by 2 bases; bases with no gene match: 5. This CDR3 has 14 residues. The germline gives CDR1 GTSNPN, CDR2 SVGIG (reference sequence). The CDR3 reads CAWSTPGQGEKLFF. The CDR3 DNA reads as TGTGCCTGGAGTACACCGGGACAGGGTGAAAAACTGTTTTTT.

The sample holds many counts of this clonotype. The chain recombines TRBV7-2 with TRBJ2-3; D gene ambiguous. Deletions cut 0 bases from V and 6 bases from J, with 7 bases between. CDR1 SGHTA and CDR2 FQGNSA come from the germline V gene. CDR3 length: 13 amino acids. This CDR3 reads CASSLAQPDTQYF. The DNA for the CDR3 is TGTGCCAGCAGCTTAGCGCAGCCGGATACGCAGTATTTT.

This clonotype occurred a few times. The chain is built from TRBV7-2 and TRBJ2-1, with D possibly matching TRBD2 (5 bases). This CDR3 has 13 amino acids. Germline-derived CDR1 and CDR2 are SGHTA and FQGNSA. The V end lost 5 bases, the J end lost 9 bases, and 14 bases lay between the germline ends. This chain's CDR3 is CASSANSGGEQFF. The CDR3 bases are TGTGCCAGCAGCGCCAACTCAGGAGGTGAGCAGTTCTTC. Full variable domain (missing parts from reference TRBV7-2 and TRBJ2-1): GAGVSQSPSNKVTEKGKDVELRCDPISGHTALYWYRQSLGQGLEFLIYFQGNSAPDKSGLPSDRFSAERTGGSVSTLTIQRTQQEDSAVYLCASSANSGGEQFFGPGTRLTVL.

This clonotype has a handful of counts. This sequence joins TRBV12-3 or TRBV12-4 and TRBJ2-5; 9 bases are a match to TRBD2. Losses at the gene ends were 5 bases for V and 5 bases for J; bases not matched to a gene: 12. This CDR3 has 16 amino acids. CDR3 nucleotide sequence: TGTGCCAGCAGTACCTGGGATAGCGGGGGCAGGGAGACCCAGTACTTC. It encodes CASSTWDSGGRETQYF.

This clonotype was seen a handful of times. The chain is built from TRBV6-6 and TRBJ1-1, with D perhaps matching TRBD1 (6 bases). This CDR3 has 13 amino acids. Germline values: CDR1 MNHNY, CDR2 SVGAGI (reference sequence). Trimming stripped 8 bases from V and 0 bases from J, with 10 bases between. The DNA of the CDR3 is TGTGCCAGCGAGGGACATATGAACACTGAAGCTTTCTTT. This codes for CASEGHMNTEAFF.

This clonotype was recorded at least ten times. This rearrangement joins TRBV20-1 to TRBJ2-7; D might be TRBD2 (6 bases). The germline V gene encodes CDR1 DFQATT and CDR2 SNEGSKA (reference sequence). This CDR3 has 13 amino acids. Trimming stripped 5 bases from V and 4 bases from J, with 15 bases between. CDR3 bases: TGCAGTGCTGATAGCGGTCTCCTATACGAGCAGTACTTC. It encodes CSADSGLLYEQYF.

This clonotype was seen many times. This chain joins TRBV29-1 and TRBJ2-1, with 8 bases aligning to TRBD1. Germline CDR1 reads SQVTM; CDR2 reads ANQGSEA. The ends lost 6 bases at V and 4 bases at J; junction bases unmatched: 11. This CDR3 contains 15 residues. The CDR3 loop reads CSVLKLGQAYNEQFF. CDR3 sequence (DNA): TGCAGCGTCCTAAAGCTGGGACAGGCATACAATGAGCAGTTCTTC.

This sequence joins TRBV9 and TRBJ2-1; perhaps TRBD2 as D (7 bases). Trimming took off 0 bases at V and 5 bases at J, with 15 bases between the two ends. Germline CDR1 is SGDLS and CDR2 is YYNGEE. The CDR3 is 16 amino acids. CDR3 sequence reads: CASSVGTAGAHNEQFF. The CDR3 DNA is TGTGCCAGCAGCGTAGGGACGGCGGGGGCCCACAATGAGCAGTTCTTC.

The chain carries TRBV4-2 and TRBJ2-1, with TRBD2 matching 9 bases. The V and J ends lost 4 bases and 8 bases, in that order; junction bases with no gene match: 18. Germline-derived CDR1 and CDR2 are LGHNA and YNFKEQ. CDR3 length: 18 amino acids. CDR3 DNA sequence: TGTGCCAGCAGCCTCCCCAAGCGGCGGGAGGGCCCGAGGGATGAGCAGTTCTTC. This gives the protein CASSLPKRREGPRDEQFF.

This clonotype was detected many times. V usage is TRBV7-8 and J usage is TRBJ2-1; TRBD2 aligns across 7 bases. Per germline, CDR1 SGHVS and CDR2 FQNEAQ. This CDR3 comprises 16 residues. V was clipped by 1 base and J by 5 bases; unmatched bases: 8. CDR3 residues: CASSLELSGTHNEQFF. In DNA, the CDR3 is TGTGCCAGCAGCTTAGAGTTAAGCGGGACTCACAATGAGCAGTTCTTC.